This T cell receptor (beta chain) was profiled in a study of blood T cell repertoires in COVID-19. Overall study: Sites in the United States, Italy and Spain provided acute and convalescent COVID-19 samples.

CDR1 and CDR2 (germline): SGHTA, FQGNSA. After removal of 5 bases from V and 5 bases from J, the junction contained 3 bases not matched to a gene. The CDR3 is 14 residues long. Sequencing was performed with immunoSEQ multiplex PCR; in TCRdb, only in-frame clones are kept and a portion is missing. The sample carries a few hundred thousand clones, about 90% recorded once. J is TRBJ1-6 and V is TRBV7-2; TRBD1 matches at 7 bases. The sequence came from an older woman with COVID-19, enrolled during active disease. The sequencing input was peripheral blood. CDR3 in amino acids: CASSQTGNNSPLHF. CDR3 DNA sequence: TGTGCCAGCAGCCAGACAGGGAATAATTCACCCCTCCACTTT. The full variable domain, with the rest looked up from reference TRBV7-2 and TRBJ1-6, is GAGVSQSPSNKVTEKGKDVELRCDPISGHTALYWYRQSLGQGLEFLIYFQGNSAPDKSGLPSDRFSAERTGGSVSTLTIQRTQQEDSAVYLCASSQTGNNSPLHFGNGTRLTVT.